This TCR beta chain comes out of a study of OX40 agonist ivuxolimab in advanced cancers. Study summary: While on treatment, patients had intravenous ivuxolimab at 0.01 to 10 mg/kg every 2 weeks. Cancers in dose escalation were hepatocellular, melanoma, renal cell and head and neck. Findings and limits, study-wide: Relative to CD4+, CD8+ T cells held more expanded clones on average.

Measured with immunoSEQ multiplex PCR; TCRdb has only the in-frame clones, and not every one. Of tens of thousands of clones in the sample, 84% were seen once. On this clone itself: The antigen remains undetermined.

The V gene's germline CDR1 is KGHSH and CDR2 LQKENI. V was clipped by 1 base and J by 0 bases, with 7 bases between them. This CDR3 comprises 15 residues. The chain is built from TRBV18 and TRBJ2-1; no firm D call. This receptor was identified in an adult with an advanced solid tumor such as melanoma, head and neck, liver or kidney cancer. The source was CD4+ or CD8+ T cells sorted from blood, collected in a trial of the OX40 agonist ivuxolimab. The CDR3 bases are TGTGCCAGCTCACCACGGGATAGCTCCTACAATGAGCAGTTCTTC. The encoded protein is CASSPRDSSYNEQFF.